This T cell receptor beta chain was obtained from a study of T cells in Graves' hyperthyroidism and ophthalmopathy (dated by TCRdb to the late 2010s). At the level of the whole study: Peripheral blood samples were taken at the time of initial diagnosis, prior to any treatment. To identify TCR V-J signatures that set the groups apart, the researchers used a discovery cohort of 100 patients, made up of 40 to 45 with Graves' ophthalmopathy and 57 with stable Graves' hyperthyroidism. Whether ophthalmopathy could be predicted prospectively was tested in an independent validation cohort made up of about 20 hyperthyroidism patients plus 17 patients who later progressed to ophthalmopathy. The 75 to 100 discovery patients were randomly split 7:3 into training and test sets. The study also compared thyroid tissue and blood T-cell repertoires from a handful of Graves' hyperthyroidism patients. After sampling, hyperthyroidism patients received methimazole starting at 30 mg daily, and ophthalmopathy patients received high-dose intravenous methylprednisolone. TCR Vbeta CDR3 sequencing of around 130 peripheral blood samples (under 45 ophthalmopathy, 75 to 80 hyperthyroidism and roughly 17 progressor patients) is reported in the paper.

CDR1 DFQATT and CDR2 SNEGSKA were looked up in the germline V gene (reference sequence). Taken from cysteine to phenylalanine, the CDR3 has 13 residues. Only the CDR3 region is kept as DNA, spanning 39 bases read in frame from base 1. V is shortened by 6 bases, J by 7 bases, and the region joining them spans 16 bases. There are many counts of this clonotype. There is no known antigen for this receptor. No qualities accompany the bases; no much larger clone lies one base away. TCR beta CDR3 regions were amplified from RNA transcripts. A first-round RT-PCR of the TCR CDR3 used the HTBI primer set with the Qiagen OneStep RT-PCR kit. Libraries were constructed in a second round of multiplex PCR, after which size selection and purification were carried out. Sequencing of the libraries was done on an Illumina HiSeq2000 using paired-end 100 bp reads. In the original analysis: Raw data were processed with SOAPnuke, discarding reads with adapters, uncalled bases, mean Phred below 15, or no exact constant-primer or identifier match. High-quality paired reads were merged with COPE v1.2.5, and unique nucleotide sequences were defined as clonotypes. Clonotypes were aligned to IMGT TRBV, TRBD and TRBJ reference segments using MiTCR v1.1. Only V-J combinations with frequency above 0.0001, covering 99.2% of repertoires, were analysed. A TCS score was defined as the ratio between F50 (clonal expansion) and ExV (chaos), using BLOSUM62-based TCRdist between CDR3 peptides within each V-J. Welch's t-statistics and random forest reduced 514 V-J features to 13, which were used in a naive Bayes classifier (R e1071). The public reads were reanalyzed by TCRdb: fastp trimming at Q25, MiXCR alignment, in-frame beta chains only. Every CDR3 protein is listed once, alongside the most common genes and DNA of its rows. Clone size and V and J calls follow TCRdb, not the original study. The sample table lists hundreds of thousands of distinct CDR3 sequences, approximately 14% of them with a count of one. The ten largest clones capture 11% to 15% of the sample.

Beyond this particular receptor, the publication reports: Most expanded thyroid clonotypes (frequency above 0.001) were also detected in blood, suggesting blood repertoires may reflect thyroid immune responses. Sample size was not statistically predetermined, and investigators were not blinded to group allocation. In validation, the model predicted progression to ophthalmopathy with 55% to 71% sensitivity and 72% to 75% specificity, a median of about six months before onset. In cross-validation, a model built on a 13 V-J signature told ophthalmopathy apart from stable hyperthyroidism with over 85% sensitivity and about 81% specificity, and in testing the same model reached 80%/75%.

Stable Graves' hyperthyroidism was defined as the absence of progression to ophthalmopathy over 18 months of follow-up. The hyperthyroidism patients were between 18 and 65 years old and newly diagnosed, with a disease duration of less than 2 months. The study excluded patients with uncontrolled infections, other autoimmune diseases, pregnancy or lactation. Diagnoses were based on clinical symptoms, serum thyroxine and TRAb, thyroid ultrasound and orbital computed tomography. PBMCs were separated from over 9 ml of fresh peripheral blood using Ficoll-Paque density gradient centrifugation. Total RNA was extracted with Trizol reagent, and quality was checked on an Agilent 2100 Bioanalyzer.

The receptor comes from a middle-aged woman with Graves' hyperthyroidism. The chain uses TRBV20-1 and TRBJ2-1; no confident D gene assignment can be made. Sequencing was performed on blood. The DNA reads as follows: TGCAGTGCAAGTATCCCCGGCGGTAATGAGCAGTTCTTC. Translated, this is CSASIPGGNEQFF.